This T cell receptor beta chain was identified during a study of T cell responses to AZD1222 COVID-19 vaccine. Trimming pared 0 bases from V and 8 bases from J, leaving 12 bases between. The CDR3 runs to 14 residues. Germline V lookup: CDR1 SGHKS, CDR2 YYEKEE (reference sequence). The repertoire was sequenced with immunoSEQ multiplex PCR; TCRdb's copy has only in-frame clones and lacks some. The sample includes roughly 130,000 clones, almost 95% of them seen just once. The material was peripheral blood, obtained on day 0 of AZD1222 vaccination. The V and J genes are TRBV5-5 and TRBJ2-1; D tentatively fits TRBD1 or TRBD2 (5 bases each). The receptor was isolated from an adult in good health. The CDR3 protein is CASSLAGRLDEQFF. The DNA of the CDR3 is TGTGCCAGCAGCTTGGCAGGGAGACTGGATGAGCAGTTCTTC.